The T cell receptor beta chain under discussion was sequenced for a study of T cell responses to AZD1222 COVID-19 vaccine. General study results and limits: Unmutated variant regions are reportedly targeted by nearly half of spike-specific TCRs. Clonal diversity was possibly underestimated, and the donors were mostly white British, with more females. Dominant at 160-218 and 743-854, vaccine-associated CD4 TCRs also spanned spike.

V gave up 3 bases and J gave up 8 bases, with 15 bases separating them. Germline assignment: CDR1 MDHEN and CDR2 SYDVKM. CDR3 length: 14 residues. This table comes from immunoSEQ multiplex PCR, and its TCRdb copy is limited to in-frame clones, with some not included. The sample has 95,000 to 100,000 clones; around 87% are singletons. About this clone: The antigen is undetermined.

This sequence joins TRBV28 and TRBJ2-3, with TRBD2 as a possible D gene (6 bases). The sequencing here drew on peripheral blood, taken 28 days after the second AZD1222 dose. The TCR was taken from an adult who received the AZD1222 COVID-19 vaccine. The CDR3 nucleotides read TGTGCCAGCAGTTTTGAGGGCTGGCGGGGTACGCAGTATTTT. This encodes CASSFEGWRGTQYF.